The 28 T cell receptor beta chains below come from one sample, sequenced in a study of PD-1 blockade in classical Hodgkin lymphoma. In every patient, relapse followed autologous stem cell transplantation, while exposure to brentuximab vedotin differed. Data came from immunoSEQ multiplex PCR; TCRdb stores just in-frame clones and leaves some out. This table has several thousand clones, 84% appearing once. This sample comprised peripheral blood mononuclear cells (PBMCs), obtained at baseline. These receptor sequences come from a human donor with classical Hodgkin lymphoma.

The chain carries TRBV18 and TRBJ2-5; 7 nucleotides line up with TRBD1. CDR1 is KGHSH, CDR2 LQKENI, per germline. The CDR3 covers 14 residues. V shed 3 bases, J shed 5 bases, and the junction held 6 bases outside the gene matches. CDR3 sequence reads: CASSPRQGRETQYF. The CDR3 DNA reads TGTGCCAGCTCACCTCGACAGGGCCGGGAGACCCAGTACTTC.

The chain links TRBV29-1 to TRBJ1-1, with 9 bases that match TRBD1. The CDR3 covers 13 residues. Unmatched junction bases numbered 7, after V lost 6 bases and J lost 5 bases. Per the germline V gene, CDR1 is SQVTM and CDR2 is ANQGSEA. The chain's CDR3 is CSVNTGGITEAFF. As DNA, the CDR3 is TGCAGCGTGAATACAGGGGGCATTACTGAAGCTTTCTTT.

This clone has a handful of counts. This chain joins TRBV4-1 and TRBJ2-1; TRBD2 matches 8 bases. The ends lost 4 bases at V and 5 bases at J; junction bases unmatched: 7. The CDR3 is 15 residues long. Germline V gene data show CDR1 as MGHRA and CDR2 as YSYEKL. Here the CDR3 DNA reads TGCGCCAGCAGCCGGCCTAGCGGGTCTCACAATGAGCAGTTCTTC. It codes for CASSRPSGSHNEQFF.

The chain recombines TRBV7-3 with TRBJ2-7, with 9 bases that match TRBD2. J gave up 5 bases and V 5 bases, and 7 bases lay outside the gene matches. In germline, CDR1 is SGHTA, CDR2 FQGTGA. The CDR3 covers 14 residues. The CDR3 protein is CASSIRTSVDEQYF. As DNA, the CDR3 is TGTGCCAGCAGCATCCGGACTAGCGTGGACGAGCAGTACTTC.

The gene calls are TRBV5-6 and TRBJ2-6; perhaps TRBD1 as D (5 bases). Germline V lookup: CDR1 SGHDT, CDR2 YYEEEE. The CDR3 is made up of 16 amino acids. V lost 0 bases, J lost 0 bases, and 7 bases lay in between. Written as DNA, the CDR3 is TGTGCCAGCAGCTTGGGCAGGGCCTCTGGGGCCAACGTCCTGACTTTC. It specifies CASSLGRASGANVLTF.

The chain couples TRBV6-6 to TRBJ2-7; 8 bases agree with TRBD2. The CDR3 is 13 amino acids. The germline V gene has CDR1 MNHNY and CDR2 SVGAGI (reference sequence). V dropped 6 bases and J dropped 6; count of bases not matched to a gene: 7. The CDR3: CASRTPSGSEQYF. The CDR3 region has the DNA TGTGCCAGCAGAACCCCCAGCGGGAGCGAGCAGTACTTC.

As DNA, the CDR3 is TGTGCCATCAGCCTCAAGGGGGCTCGGAACACCGGGGAGCTGTTTTTT. Protein product: CAISLKGARNTGELFF. The chain carries TRBV10-3 and TRBJ2-2, with 7 bases matching TRBD1. V trimming: 6 bases; J trimming: 1 base; junction bases outside the gene matches: 8. CDR1 and CDR2 (germline): ENHRY, SYGVKD. The CDR3 spans 16 residues.

The V and J genes are TRBV11-2 and TRBJ1-2; possibly TRBD1 for D (6 bases). Trimming stripped 5 bases from V and 4 bases from J, with 11 bases between. Germline V CDR1 and CDR2: SGHAT, FQNNGV. The CDR3 loop spans 13 amino acids. The CDR3 DNA is TGTGCCAGCAGCCATGAGACAGGCTATGGCTACACCTTC. Residues: CASSHETGYGYTF.

The CDR3 DNA reads as TGTGCCAGCAGCTTAGCGGGGGCCAAAAACATTCAGTACTTC. It is translated as CASSLAGAKNIQYF. V gene TRBV5-4 combines with J gene TRBJ2-4; 7 nucleotides match TRBD2. CDR3 length equals 14 residues. The V gene end was trimmed by 2 bases and the J gene end by 1 base; junction bases not matched to a gene: 0. Germline V CDR1 and CDR2: SGHNT, YYREEE (reference sequence).

The chain combines TRBV6-1 with TRBJ1-5; D uncertain. CDR3 size: 14 residues. Per germline, CDR1 MNHNS and CDR2 SASEGT. V shed 6 bases and J shed 7 bases, with 16 bases lying between them. The CDR3 here is CASRDSVYPQPQHF. DNA of the CDR3: TGTGCCAGCAGGGACTCGGTGTACCCCCAGCCCCAGCATTTT.

V gene TRBV11-2 combines with J gene TRBJ2-3; no reliable D call. This CDR3 comprises 15 residues. Germline V gives CDR1 SGHAT, CDR2 FQNNGV. Trimming cost V 5 bases and J 2 bases, with 14 bases left between them. Here the CDR3 DNA reads TGTGCCAGCAGCCTAACGCGGATATTCACAGATACGCAGTATTTT. Amino acid sequence: CASSLTRIFTDTQYF. Together with reference TRBV11-2 and TRBJ2-3, the CDR3 gives the full variable domain: EAGVAQSPRYKIIEKRQSVAFWCNPISGHATLYWYQQILGQGPKLLIQFQNNGVVDDSQLPKDRFSAERLKGVDSTLKIQPAKLEDSAVYLCASSLTRIFTDTQYFGPGTRLTVL.

This chain joins TRBV29-1 and TRBJ2-1, with 13 bases fitting TRBD2. The CDR3 loop spans 16 amino acids. The V gene end was trimmed by 6 bases and the J gene end by 8 bases; junction bases not matched to a gene: 13. The germline V gene encodes CDR1 SQVTM and CDR2 ANQGSEA. CDR3 coding DNA: TGCAGCGTCTCACTAGCGGGAGGGGCTGGGGTTGATGAGCAGTTCTTC. Amino acids: CSVSLAGGAGVDEQFF.

The chain employs TRBV9 and TRBJ2-1; TRBD2 matches 9 bases. The germline V gene encodes CDR1 SGDLS and CDR2 YYNGEE. The junction had 2 bases not matched to a gene; V was cut back by 7 bases and J by 9 bases. CDR3 size: 11 residues. The chain's CDR3 is CASAAGGEQFF. For the CDR3, the DNA is TGTGCCAGCGCAGCGGGAGGTGAGCAGTTCTTC.

The V gene is TRBV5-5, the J gene TRBJ2-7; D not resolved. Germline V gene sequence: CDR1 SGHKS, CDR2 YYEKEE (reference sequence). V was pared by 7 bases and J by 2 bases, with 13 bases between. The CDR3 loop spans 13 amino acids. CDR3 amino acids: CASGAHGAYEQYF. In DNA, the CDR3 is TGTGCCAGCGGCGCCCACGGAGCCTACGAGCAGTACTTC. Full variable domain (remainder filled in from reference TRBV5-5 and TRBJ2-7): DAGVTQSPTHLIKTRGQQVTLRCSPISGHKSVSWYQQVLGQGPQFIFQYYEKEERGRGNFPDRFSARQFPNYSSELNVNALLLGDSALYLCASGAHGAYEQYFGPGTRLTVT.

This chain links TRBV19 with TRBJ1-2; D not resolved. From germline, CDR1 is LNHDA and CDR2 SQIVND (reference sequence). This CDR3 spans 13 amino acids. The ends were cut back, 5 bases at V and 4 bases at J, with 11 bases in the middle. DNA for the CDR3: TGTGCCAGTAGTCTGAGGAGGAGCTATGGCTACACCTTC. Protein: CASSLRRSYGYTF.

This sequence joins TRBV9 and TRBJ1-1, with D uncertain. The CDR3 has 15 residues. Germline V gives CDR1 SGDLS, CDR2 YYNGEE. V lost 0 bases to trimming and J lost 4 bases, with 13 bases between them. This chain's CDR3 is CASSVVDTSTTEAFF. The CDR3 region has the DNA TGTGCCAGCAGCGTAGTAGACACCTCGACCACTGAAGCTTTCTTT.

V is TRBV28 and J is TRBJ1-1, with D perhaps TRBD1 (5 bases). Between the trimmed V and J ends, which lost 3 bases and 1 base, there was a span of 12 bases. Looked up from germline, CDR1 is MDHEN and CDR2 is SYDVKM. CDR3 length: 15 amino acids. Here the CDR3 reads CASSLGGSGNTEAFF. The CDR3 DNA sequence: TGTGCCAGCAGTTTGGGGGGAAGCGGGAACACTGAAGCTTTCTTT.

V gene TRBV6-1 combines with J gene TRBJ2-7; D unresolved. Trimming took 6 bases from V and 4 from J, leaving 7 bases between them. The CDR3 is 11 amino acids. Looked up from germline, CDR1 is MNHNS and CDR2 is SASEGT. CDR3 in DNA: TGTGCCAGCAGCTACCTTTACGAGCAGTACTTC. Its protein is CASSYLYEQYF.

This clone was seen a handful of times. The genes are TRBV7-5 and TRBJ2-5; TRBD2, the table's D call, was not compared with the DNA. TRBV7-5 is designated a pseudogene. There are 16 residues in the CDR3. Written as DNA, the CDR3 is TGTGCCAGAAGCCCCAGACTAGCGGGAGCGGCAGAGACCCAGTACTTC. Protein sequence: CARSPRLAGAAETQYF.

Regarding this clone: Mismatch with germline at one junction end may stem from a read error. The gene calls are TRBV6-1 and TRBJ2-2, with TRBD2 identical over 12 bases. CDR3 size: 18 residues. Germline CDR1 is MNHNS and CDR2 is SASEGT. In DNA form, the CDR3 reads TGTGCCAGCAGCGAAGACAAACCCGGGACTAGCGGGTGGGGGGAGCTGTTTTTT. Residues: CASSEDKPGTSGWGELFF.

The rearrangement joins TRBV12-5 to TRBJ2-7, with TRBD2 matching 11 bases. The V segment lost 5 bases and the J segment 2 bases; nucleotides outside the gene matches: 8. This CDR3 has 16 amino acids. Germline assignment: CDR1 LGHNT and CDR2 FRNRAP. The CDR3 nucleotides read TGTGCTAGTGGTCCACGGACTAGCGGGCTTACCTACGAGCAGTACTTC. This codes for CASGPRTSGLTYEQYF.

This clone was recorded only once. For the CDR3, the DNA is TGTGCCAGCGGGGTGGGAGTTGGGGCCAACGTCCTGACTTTC. Translated: CASGVGVGANVLTF. The genes are TRBV9 and TRBJ2-6; tentative D call: TRBD2 (5 bases). The CDR3 covers 14 residues. CDR1 is SGDLS and CDR2 is YYNGEE in the germline V gene. Trimming took 7 bases from V and 3 from J, leaving 11 bases between them.

The V call is TRBV27, the J call TRBJ2-7; D may match TRBD1 or TRBD2 (5 bases each). CDR1 MNHEY and CDR2 SMNVEV come from the germline V gene (reference sequence). V shed 4 bases and J shed 2 bases, with 12 bases lying between them. This CDR3 is 14 amino acids long. CDR3 in DNA: TGTGCCAGCAGTTCGGGACGGGGTCCCTACGAGCAGTACTTC. Translating it yields CASSSGRGPYEQYF.

The V gene is TRBV25-1, the J gene TRBJ2-4; possibly TRBD1 or TRBD2 for D (6 bases each). The V end was cut by 8 bases, the J end by 5 bases, with 16 bases between. Germline V gene sequence: CDR1 MGHDK, CDR2 SYGVNS. The CDR3 extends over 14 amino acids. CDR3 residues: CASAGTGYQNIQYF. CDR3 DNA: TGTGCCAGCGCGGGAACAGGGTACCAAAACATTCAGTACTTC.

This sequence joins TRBV14 and TRBJ1-3; D unresolved. The length of the CDR3 is 14 residues. Trimming pared 3 bases from V and 6 bases from J, leaving 12 bases between. Germline V gene data show CDR1 as SGHDN and CDR2 as FVKESK. The CDR3 spells CASSQRRIENTIYF. DNA of the CDR3: TGTGCCAGCAGCCAGCGACGGATCGAAAACACCATATATTTT.

The J gene is TRBJ2-5, the V gene TRBV11-2; a possible D gene is TRBD2 (6 bases). V lost 3 bases to trimming and J lost 5 bases, with 16 bases between them. Looked up from germline, CDR1 is SGHAT and CDR2 is FQNNGV. The CDR3 is 15 residues long. CDR3 protein: CASSLEAGGRETQYF. CDR3 coding DNA: TGTGCCAGCAGCTTGGAAGCCGGGGGTCGGGAGACCCAGTACTTC. The full variable domain, its missing parts supplied by reference TRBV11-2 and TRBJ2-5, is EAGVAQSPRYKIIEKRQSVAFWCNPISGHATLYWYQQILGQGPKLLIQFQNNGVVDDSQLPKDRFSAERLKGVDSTLKIQPAKLEDSAVYLCASSLEAGGRETQYFGPGTRLLVL.

The chain combines TRBV28 with TRBJ2-7, with D possibly TRBD1 on 6 matching bases. This CDR3 spans 15 amino acids. Trimming removed 2 bases from V and 3 bases from J, with 14 bases in between. The V gene's germline CDR1 is MDHEN and CDR2 SYDVKM. CDR3 in amino acids: CASSLTGGISYEQYF. The DNA of the CDR3 is TGTGCCAGCAGTTTAACTGGGGGCATCAGCTACGAGCAGTACTTC.

This clone was recorded a few times. This chain uses TRBV9 with TRBJ2-1; D gene unclear. Germline V CDR1 and CDR2: SGDLS, YYNGEE. The CDR3 contains 10 residues. V was shortened by 7 bases and J by 1 base, with 0 bases between the two germline ends. CDR3 nucleotides: TGTGCCAGCTCCTACAATGAGCAGTTCTTC. This codes for CASSYNEQFF.